The next 18 T cell receptor beta chains were all read from a single sample in a study of OX40 agonist ivuxolimab in advanced cancers. Data came from immunoSEQ multiplex PCR; TCRdb stores just in-frame clones and leaves some out. The sample has nearly 50,000 clones, 88% seen once; the top ten hold 0.5% to 0.65%. This sample comprised CD4+ or CD8+ T cells sorted from blood, obtained in a trial of the OX40 agonist ivuxolimab. The receptors were gathered from an adult with an advanced solid tumor such as melanoma, head and neck, liver or kidney cancer.

The chain is built from TRBV5-1 and TRBJ1-5, with 9 bases identical to TRBD1. This CDR3 has 16 amino acids. From germline, CDR1 is SGHRS and CDR2 YFSETQ. Trimming took 0 bases from V and 3 from J; bases not matched to a gene: 4. In DNA, the CDR3 is TGCGCCAGCAGCTTGGGGACAGGGGACAACAATCAGCCCCAGCATTTT. It encodes CASSLGTGDNNQPQHF.

The V gene is TRBV18, the J gene TRBJ2-7; possibly TRBD2 for D (6 bases). The germline V gene has CDR1 KGHSH and CDR2 LQKENI. The CDR3 spans 14 residues. The V gene lost 4 bases and the J gene lost 2 bases, with 12 bases spanning the gap. CDR3 DNA: TGTGCCAGCTCACTGCGGGACGTCCCCTACGAGCAGTACTTC. As protein: CASSLRDVPYEQYF.

The J gene is TRBJ2-3, the V gene TRBV10-1; 9 nucleotides agree with TRBD2. V was clipped by 2 bases and J by 8 bases; unmatched bases: 5. The length of the CDR3 is 14 residues. From germline, CDR1 is WNHNN and CDR2 SYGVQD (reference sequence). The CDR3 coding sequence is TGCGCCAGCAGTGAGACGGCGGGGGGGAGTACGCAGTATTTT. Its protein is CASSETAGGSTQYF.

The chain uses TRBV28 and TRBJ1-1; possibly TRBD1 for D (5 bases). The CDR3 spans 15 residues. Germline-derived CDR1 and CDR2 are MDHEN and SYDVKM. Trimming left V 4 bases short and J 2 bases short, with 14 bases between. The DNA for the CDR3 is TGTGCCAGCAGTTCCTGGGGACGGACTAACACTGAAGCTTTCTTT. This encodes CASSSWGRTNTEAFF.

The J gene is TRBJ2-7, the V gene TRBV28; 7 bases fit TRBD2. J gave up 2 bases and V 3 bases, and 7 bases lay outside the gene matches. In germline, CDR1 is MDHEN, CDR2 SYDVKM. The length of the CDR3 is 15 residues. CDR3: CASSFLSRETYEQYF. Written as DNA, the CDR3 is TGTGCCAGCAGTTTTCTCTCGCGGGAGACCTACGAGCAGTACTTC. Variable domain in full (rest from reference TRBV28 and TRBJ2-7): DVKVTQSSRYLVKRTGEKVFLECVQDMDHENMFWYRQDPGLGLRLIYFSYDVKMKEKGDIPEGYSVSREKKERFSLILESASTNQTSMYLCASSFLSRETYEQYFGPGTRLTVT.

This rearrangement joins TRBV7-9 to TRBJ1-2; D gene ambiguous. Germline CDR1 and CDR2: SEHNR and FQNEAQ (reference sequence). CDR3 length equals 13 residues. V lost 3 bases and J 2 bases, leaving 7 bases between the germline ends. CDR3 bases: TGTGCCAGCAGCTTCGACGGAAACTATGGCTACACCTTC. Translation: CASSFDGNYGYTF.

As to this clone: The sample carries other DNA sequences with the same CDR3. This chain uses TRBV7-9 with TRBJ2-5, with D possibly being TRBD2 (7 bases). CDR1 is SEHNR, CDR2 FQNEAQ, per germline (reference sequence). V lost 0 bases and J lost 4, with 9 bases in between. There are 14 residues in the CDR3. The CDR3 nucleotides read TGTGCCAGCAGCTTAGCGGGAGGGGGAGAGACCCAGTACTTC. This codes for CASSLAGGGETQYF.

The chain couples TRBV11-3 to TRBJ2-2, with 10 nucleotides matching TRBD2. From germline, CDR1 is SGHNT and CDR2 YENEEA. V trimming: 6 bases; J trimming: 5 bases; junction bases outside the gene matches: 9. There are 16 residues in the CDR3. The CDR3 region is CASSSVAGGVTGELFF. The CDR3 DNA sequence: TGTGCCAGCAGTTCAGTAGCGGGAGGCGTGACCGGGGAGCTGTTTTTT.

In DNA form, the CDR3 reads TGCGCCAGCAGTGGACTAGGGAGCACAGATACGCAGTATTTT. Translated: CASSGLGSTDTQYF. This chain links TRBV4-1 with TRBJ2-3; 7 bases align to TRBD2. Germline loops: CDR1 MGHRA, CDR2 YSYEKL. CDR3 size: 14 residues. Trimming took 6 bases from V and 0 from J; bases not matched to a gene: 3.

The gene calls are TRBV19 and TRBJ2-3, with 9 bases identical to TRBD1. Germline V gene lookup returns CDR1 LNHDA and CDR2 SQIVND (reference sequence). The CDR3 is made up of 15 amino acids. Unmatched junction bases numbered 3, after V lost 4 bases and J lost 1 base. The CDR3 is CASSKRTGGTDTQYF. The CDR3 bases are TGTGCCAGTAGTAAAAGGACAGGGGGCACAGATACGCAGTATTTT.

The chain is built from TRBV15 and TRBJ1-1; D may be TRBD1 (6 bases). This CDR3 contains 16 residues. Germline-derived CDR1 and CDR2 are LNHNV and YYDKDF (reference sequence). The V and J ends lost 4 bases and 1 base respectively, with 16 bases between them. CDR3 coding DNA: TGTGCCACCAGCAAATACCGGGACACCCCGAACACTGAAGCTTTCTTT. It yields the protein CATSKYRDTPNTEAFF.

This clone came up once. The CDR3 coding sequence is TGTGCCACGACCGCAGCGCAGGACACCGGGGAGCTGTTTTTT. The encoded protein is CATTAAQDTGELFF. This chain connects TRBV10-3 to TRBJ2-2; unclear D gene. V lost 10 bases and J 3 bases, leaving 15 bases between the germline ends. This CDR3 is 14 amino acids long. Germline lookup yields CDR1 ENHRY and CDR2 SYGVKD.

J is TRBJ2-1 and V is TRBV19; 13 nucleotides match TRBD2. Per the germline V gene, CDR1 is LNHDA and CDR2 is SQIVND (reference sequence). There are 15 residues in the CDR3. Trimming removed 4 bases from V and 10 bases from J; junction bases left unmatched: 7. As DNA, the CDR3 is TGTGCCAGTAGTACTCGGGGGACTAGCGGGACAGAGCAGTTCTTC. It translates to CASSTRGTSGTEQFF.

This CDR3 is CASSLTWADTQYF. The CDR3 DNA reads as TGTGCCAGCAGCTTAACGTGGGCAGATACGCAGTATTTT. The rearrangement uses TRBV7-3 and TRBJ2-3; no clear D gene. Germline assignment: CDR1 SGHTA and CDR2 FQGTGA. The V gene lost 0 bases and the J gene lost 4 bases, with 5 bases spanning the gap. The CDR3 has 13 amino acids.

The chain combines TRBV4-1 with TRBJ1-5; a possible D gene is TRBD1 (5 bases). V was shortened by 1 base and J by 4 bases, with 17 bases between the two germline ends. Per the germline V gene, CDR1 is MGHRA and CDR2 is YSYEKL. This CDR3 has 17 residues. The CDR3: CASSQGGGVGMNQPQHF. As DNA, the CDR3 is TGCGCCAGCAGCCAAGGGGGGGGTGTGGGAATGAATCAGCCCCAGCATTTT.

This chain connects TRBV2 to TRBJ2-5, with 9 bases fitting TRBD2. Germline V gives CDR1 SNHLY, CDR2 FYNNEI. The CDR3 is 15 residues long. Losses at the gene ends were 4 bases for V and 5 bases for J; bases not matched to a gene: 8. Here the CDR3 DNA reads TGTGCCAGCAGTGTAGGCCTAGCGGGGAGGGAGACCCAGTACTTC. This sequence encodes CASSVGLAGRETQYF. Looking up the rest from reference TRBV2 and TRBJ2-5 gives the full variable domain: EPEVTQTPSHQVTQMGQEVILRCVPISNHLYFYWYRQILGQKVEFLVSFYNNEISEKSEIFDDQFSVERPDGSNFTLKIRSTKLEDSAMYFCASSVGLAGRETQYFGPGTRLLVL.

The chain couples TRBV30 to TRBJ1-5; possibly TRBD1 for D (5 bases). Germline V gene lookup returns CDR1 GTSNPN and CDR2 SVGIG (reference sequence). V lost 1 base and J 9 bases, leaving 7 bases between the germline ends. This CDR3 region has 11 residues. CDR3 nucleotide sequence: TGTGCCTGGAGTGGGGGGGGGCCCCAGCATTTT. It translates to CAWSGGGPQHF.

V usage is TRBV6-5 and J usage is TRBJ2-3; no definite D call. Trimming left V 8 bases short and J 2 bases short, with 11 bases between. Germline CDR1 and CDR2: MNHEY and SVGAGI. This CDR3 contains 13 residues. CDR3 nucleotides: TGTGCCAGCCCTACGGCTTCCACAGATACGCAGTATTTT. Amino acids: CASPTASTDTQYF.